This passage covers 10 T cell receptor beta chains from one sample sequenced in a study of T cell responses to AZD1222 COVID-19 vaccine. Libraries were prepared by immunoSEQ multiplex PCR; TCRdb keeps only in-frame clonotypes and omits some of them. The repertoire holds about 56,000 clones, with 70% to 90% as singletons. The material sequenced was peripheral blood, taken 28 days after the second AZD1222 dose. The receptors were sampled from an adult who received the AZD1222 COVID-19 vaccine.

The chain joins TRBV6-6 to TRBJ1-6; 8 bases map to TRBD1. CDR1 and CDR2 from the germline V gene are MNHNY and SVGAGI (reference sequence). The CDR3 contains 16 residues. V trimming: 6 bases; J trimming: 6 bases; junction bases outside the gene matches: 10. CDR3 amino acids: CASRKTGDLPNSPLHF. CDR3 nucleotide sequence: TGTGCCAGCAGAAAGACAGGGGATCTTCCTAATTCACCCCTCCACTTT.

The gene calls are TRBV18 and TRBJ1-6, with D possibly matching TRBD1 (5 bases). The CDR3 runs to 14 residues. In germline, CDR1 is KGHSH, CDR2 LQKENI. Trimming took 3 bases from V and 10 from J, leaving 13 bases between them. CDR3 coding DNA: TGTGCCAGCTCACCCGATCGGGGGGGGTCACCCCTCCACTTT. Its protein product is CASSPDRGGSPLHF.

This clone was seen just once. This chain joins TRBV19 and TRBJ2-3; 7 bases align to TRBD2. The germline V gene has CDR1 LNHDA and CDR2 SQIVND (reference sequence). The CDR3 loop spans 12 amino acids. Germline trimming cut 5 bases from V and 5 bases from J; bases unmatched to any gene: 1. CDR3 coding DNA: TGTGCCAGTAGTCGGACTAGAGATACGCAGTATTTT. It specifies CASSRTRDTQYF.

Only one count was recorded for this clone. The chain recombines TRBV5-1 with TRBJ2-5; TRBD2 aligns across 8 bases. V was pared by 2 bases and J by 5 bases, with 5 bases of the junction left unmatched. CDR1 and CDR2 (germline): SGHRS, YFSETQ. This CDR3 has 14 residues. CDR3 DNA: TGCGCCAGCAGCTTCGCGGGGGGAGGTGAGACCCAGTACTTC. The encoded protein is CASSFAGGGETQYF.

The chain uses TRBV6-5 and TRBJ2-7; 10 nucleotides agree with TRBD2. Germline-derived CDR1 and CDR2 are MNHEY and SVGAGI. J gave up 6 bases and V 8 bases, and 13 bases lay outside the gene matches. This CDR3 is built from 15 residues. CDR3: CASQRGLAGEGEQYF. CDR3 nucleotide sequence: TGTGCCAGCCAGAGGGGGCTAGCGGGAGAGGGCGAGCAGTACTTC.

CDR3 bases: TGTGCCAGTCTTACGAGGGGAAACACCATATATTTT. Translation gives CASLTRGNTIYF. The chain carries TRBV19 and TRBJ1-3; D remains ambiguous. V lost 8 bases and J 4 bases, leaving 9 bases between the germline ends. Per germline, CDR1 LNHDA and CDR2 SQIVND (reference sequence). CDR3 length equals 12 residues.

V usage is TRBV6-5 and J usage is TRBJ1-6; D is unresolved. The germline gives CDR1 MNHEY, CDR2 SVGAGI. V lost 0 bases and J 7 bases, leaving 7 bases between the germline ends. The CDR3 spans 14 residues. CDR3 bases: TGTGCCAGCAGTTACTCAGGGAGGAATTCACCCCTCCACTTT. This codes for CASSYSGRNSPLHF.

The gene calls are TRBV7-3 and TRBJ2-6; 7 bases align to TRBD1. The CDR3 consists of 15 residues. Trimming took 10 bases from V and 0 from J; bases not matched to a gene: 6. The germline V gene has CDR1 SGHTA and CDR2 FQGTGA. CDR3 protein: CANQTGSSGANVLTF. The CDR3 DNA follows: TGTGCCAACCAGACAGGGAGCTCTGGGGCCAACGTCCTGACTTTC.

This clone has more than one count but fewer than ten. The chain employs TRBV4-1 and TRBJ1-3; the D is unclear. The CDR3 loop spans 15 amino acids. The V and J ends lost 1 base and 2 bases respectively, with 9 bases between them. Germline assignment: CDR1 MGHRA and CDR2 YSYEKL. CDR3: CASSQVRDAGNTIYF. The CDR3 nucleotides read TGCGCCAGCAGCCAAGTGCGAGACGCTGGAAACACCATATATTTT.

J is TRBJ1-1 and V is TRBV12-3 or TRBV12-4; D is undetermined. This CDR3 has 12 amino acids. The ends were cut back, 5 bases at V and 4 bases at J, with 8 bases in the middle. CDR3 sequence: CASSGFSTEAFF. In DNA form, the CDR3 reads TGTGCCAGCAGTGGATTTAGCACTGAAGCTTTCTTT.